This TCR beta chain was recorded in a study of CD8+CD57+ T cells in acquired aplastic anemia. Study summary: Sorted CD4+ and CD8+ cells gave an average of approximately 3.4 ug of DNA.

Details on this clonotype: At one end, the junction sequence differs from germline, possibly due to a read error.

Genomic DNA acted as the template from which TCR beta VDJ combination and CDR3 sequence profiling were carried out. TCRdb independently ran MiXCR on the reads; one entry per CDR3 protein. The table has 250,000 to 350,000 distinct CDR3 sequences, approximately 60% seen once; the top ten hold approximately 1.3%. Only patients with CD8+CD57+ cell expansion on flow cytometry were chosen for sequencing. The material sequenced was sorted CD4+, CD8+, or CD8+CD57+ T cells (not recorded which) from PBMCs. The origin of this receptor is a human donor with aplastic anemia.

The CDR3 here is CASSELDNTKAFF. CDR3 coding DNA: TGTGCCAGCAGTGAGTTGGACAACACTAAAGCTTTCTTT. This sequence joins TRBV6-1 and TRBJ1-1; maybe TRBD1 (5 bases). CDR1 MNHNS and CDR2 SASEGT come from the germline V gene. The CDR3 has 13 amino acids.